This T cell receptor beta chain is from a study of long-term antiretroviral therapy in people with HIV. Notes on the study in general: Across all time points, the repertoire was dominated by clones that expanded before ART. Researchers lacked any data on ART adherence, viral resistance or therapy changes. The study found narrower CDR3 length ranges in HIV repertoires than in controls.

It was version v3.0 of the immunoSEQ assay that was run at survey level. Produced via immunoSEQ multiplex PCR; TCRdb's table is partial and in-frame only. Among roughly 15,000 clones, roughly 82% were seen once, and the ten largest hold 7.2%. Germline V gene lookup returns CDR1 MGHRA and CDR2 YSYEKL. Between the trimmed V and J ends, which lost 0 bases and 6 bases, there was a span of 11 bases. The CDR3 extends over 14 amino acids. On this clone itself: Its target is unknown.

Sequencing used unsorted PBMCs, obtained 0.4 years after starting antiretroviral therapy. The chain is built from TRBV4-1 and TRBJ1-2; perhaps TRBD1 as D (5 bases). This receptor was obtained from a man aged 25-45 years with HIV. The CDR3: CASSQDWQGHGYTF. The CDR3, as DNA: TGCGCCAGCAGCCAAGATTGGCAGGGCCATGGCTACACCTTC.